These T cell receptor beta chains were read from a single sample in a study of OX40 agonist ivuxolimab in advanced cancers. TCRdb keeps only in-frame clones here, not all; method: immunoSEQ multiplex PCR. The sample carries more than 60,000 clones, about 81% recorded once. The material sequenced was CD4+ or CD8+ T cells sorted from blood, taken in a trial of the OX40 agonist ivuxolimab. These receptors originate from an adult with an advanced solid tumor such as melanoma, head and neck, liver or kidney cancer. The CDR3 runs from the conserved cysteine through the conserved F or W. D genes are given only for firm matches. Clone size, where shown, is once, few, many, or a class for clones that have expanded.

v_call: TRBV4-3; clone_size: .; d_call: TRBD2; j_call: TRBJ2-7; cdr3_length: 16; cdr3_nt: TGCGCCAGCAGCGCGGGCATCCGCACTAGCGCGGTCGAGCAGTACTTC; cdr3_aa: CASSAGIRTSAVEQYF
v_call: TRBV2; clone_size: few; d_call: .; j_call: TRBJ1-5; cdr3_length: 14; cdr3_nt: TGTGCCAGCAGCAGGGATAGCAGCAATCAGCCCCAGCATTTT; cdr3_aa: CASSRDSSNQPQHF
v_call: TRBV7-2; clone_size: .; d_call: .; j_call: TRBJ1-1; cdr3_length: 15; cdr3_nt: TGTGCCAGCACCCAAAGACAGTGGATGGGGACTGAAGCTTTCTTT; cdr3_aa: CASTQRQWMGTEAFF
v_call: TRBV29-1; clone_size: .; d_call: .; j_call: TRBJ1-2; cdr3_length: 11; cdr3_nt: TGCAGCGTTGCAGGGAACTATGGCTACACCTTC; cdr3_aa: CSVAGNYGYTF
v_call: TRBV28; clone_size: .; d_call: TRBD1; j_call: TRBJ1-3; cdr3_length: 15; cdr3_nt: TGTGCCAGCAGTTTTCCGGGGACAGGGAAAAACACCATATATTTT; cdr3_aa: CASSFPGTGKNTIYF
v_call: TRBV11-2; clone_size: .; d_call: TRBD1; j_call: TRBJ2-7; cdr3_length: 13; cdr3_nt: TGTGCCAGCACTCGGGACAGGGGAAAAGAGCAGTACTTC; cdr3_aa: CASTRDRGKEQYF
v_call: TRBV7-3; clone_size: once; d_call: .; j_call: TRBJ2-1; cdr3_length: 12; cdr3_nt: TGTGCCAGCAGCTTCGGACCGGATGAGCAGTTCTTC; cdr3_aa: CASSFGPDEQFF
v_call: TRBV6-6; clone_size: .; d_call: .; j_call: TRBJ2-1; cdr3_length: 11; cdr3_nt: TGTGCCAGCGGGGAGCGTGATGAGCAGTTCTTC; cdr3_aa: CASGERDEQFF
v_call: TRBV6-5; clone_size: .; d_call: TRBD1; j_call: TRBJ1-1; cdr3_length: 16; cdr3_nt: TGTGCCAGCAGTTACTCGAGCGGGACAGGGAACACTGAAGCTTTCTTT; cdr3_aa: CASSYSSGTGNTEAFF
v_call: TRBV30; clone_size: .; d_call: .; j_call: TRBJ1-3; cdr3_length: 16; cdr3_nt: TGTGCCTGGAGTGCCCCGGGACGTCACTCTGGAAACACCATATATTTT; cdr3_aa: CAWSAPGRHSGNTIYF
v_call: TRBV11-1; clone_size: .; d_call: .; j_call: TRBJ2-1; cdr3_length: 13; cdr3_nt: TGTGCCAGCAGCTTAGTCCGAAACAATGAGCAGTTCTTC; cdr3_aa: CASSLVRNNEQFF
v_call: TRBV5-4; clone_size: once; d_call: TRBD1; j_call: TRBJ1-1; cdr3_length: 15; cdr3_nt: TGTGCCAGCAGCTTGAGTTCGACAGGGGTAACTGAAGCTTTCTTT; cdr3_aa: CASSLSSTGVTEAFF
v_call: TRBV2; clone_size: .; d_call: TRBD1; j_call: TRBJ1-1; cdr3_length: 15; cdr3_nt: TGTGCCAGCACCTTACTGAGACAGGGGAACACTGAAGCTTTCTTT; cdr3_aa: CASTLLRQGNTEAFF
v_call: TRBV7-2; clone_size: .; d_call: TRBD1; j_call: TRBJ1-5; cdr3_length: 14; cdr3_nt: TGTGCCAGCAGTTCAGACAGGGGGCTTAGGCCCCAGCATTTT; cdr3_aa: CASSSDRGLRPQHF
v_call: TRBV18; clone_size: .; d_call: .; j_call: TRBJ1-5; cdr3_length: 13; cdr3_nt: TGTGCCAGCTCACCTACCGAGGAGGAGCCCCAGCATTTT; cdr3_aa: CASSPTEEEPQHF
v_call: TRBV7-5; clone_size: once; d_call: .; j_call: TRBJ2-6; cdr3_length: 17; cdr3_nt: TGTGTCAGACCGTTCAGGACTAGAGTCTCTGGGGCCAACGTCCTGACTTTC; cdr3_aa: CVRPFRTRVSGANVLTF
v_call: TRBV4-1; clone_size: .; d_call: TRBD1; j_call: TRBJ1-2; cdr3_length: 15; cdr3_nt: TGCGCCAGCAGCGGGACAGGGGGCGTGAACTATGGCTACACCTTC; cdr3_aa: CASSGTGGVNYGYTF
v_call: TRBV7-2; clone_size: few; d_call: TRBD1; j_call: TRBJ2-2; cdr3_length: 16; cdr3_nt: TGTGCCAGCAGAACTGGACAGGGAAGGAACACCGGGGAGCTGTTTTTT; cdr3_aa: CASRTGQGRNTGELFF
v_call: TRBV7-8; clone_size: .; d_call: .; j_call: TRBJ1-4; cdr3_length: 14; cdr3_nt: TGTGCCAGCAGTGTCGGGGGGGATAGTGAAAAACTGTTTTTT; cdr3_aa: CASSVGGDSEKLFF
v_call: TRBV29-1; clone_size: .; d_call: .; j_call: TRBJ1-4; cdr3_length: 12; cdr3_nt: TGCAGCGTTCGTCAGGGGAATGAAAAACTGTTTTTT; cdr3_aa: CSVRQGNEKLFF
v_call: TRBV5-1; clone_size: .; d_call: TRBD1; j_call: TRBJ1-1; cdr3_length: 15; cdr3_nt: TGCGCCAGCAGCCCAGGACAGGGAATCTACACTGAAGCTTTCTTT; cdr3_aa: CASSPGQGIYTEAFF
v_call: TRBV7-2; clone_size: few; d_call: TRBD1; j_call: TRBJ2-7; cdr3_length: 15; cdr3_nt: TGTGCCAGCAGCGCCAGCCGGGACAGGGGCCGCGAGCAGTACTTC; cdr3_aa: CASSASRDRGREQYF
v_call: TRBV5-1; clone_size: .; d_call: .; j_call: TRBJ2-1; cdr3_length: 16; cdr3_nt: TGCGCCAGCAGCTTGGCAAGTTCGAGCTCCTACAATGAGCAGTTCTTC; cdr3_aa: CASSLASSSSYNEQFF
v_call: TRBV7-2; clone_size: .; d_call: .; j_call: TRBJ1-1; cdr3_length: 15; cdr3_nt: TGTGCCAGCAGCTCGCAGCCAGGGGATCGAACTGAAGCTTTCTTT; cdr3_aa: CASSSQPGDRTEAFF
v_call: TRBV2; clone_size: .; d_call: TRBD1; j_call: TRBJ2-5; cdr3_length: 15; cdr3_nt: TGTGCCAGCACCCAAGGGGACAGGGGAGGGGAGACCCAGTACTTC; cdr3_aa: CASTQGDRGGETQYF
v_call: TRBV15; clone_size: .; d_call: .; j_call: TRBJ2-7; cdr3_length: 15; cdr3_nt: TGTGCCACCAGCAGGGATTTCGGGGGTACCTACGAGCAGTACTTC; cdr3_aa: CATSRDFGGTYEQYF
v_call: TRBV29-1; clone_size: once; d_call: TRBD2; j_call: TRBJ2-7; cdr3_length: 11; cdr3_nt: TGCAGCGTTGGAGCAGCGGGAGAGCAGTACTTC; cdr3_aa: CSVGAAGEQYF
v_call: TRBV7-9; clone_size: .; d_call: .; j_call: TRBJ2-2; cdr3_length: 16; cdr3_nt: TGTGCCAGCAGCCCAATTGACAGAACACGCACCGGGGAGCTGTTTTTT; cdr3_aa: CASSPIDRTRTGELFF
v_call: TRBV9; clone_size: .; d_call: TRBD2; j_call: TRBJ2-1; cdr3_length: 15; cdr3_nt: TGTGCCAGCAGTGGACTAGCGGGAGTGGGTAATGAGCAGTTCTTC; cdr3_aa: CASSGLAGVGNEQFF
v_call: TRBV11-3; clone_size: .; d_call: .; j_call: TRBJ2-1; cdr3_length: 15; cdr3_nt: TGTGCCAGCAGCCCCGTTGCATTAGGGGAAGGTGAGCAGTTCTTC; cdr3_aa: CASSPVALGEGEQFF
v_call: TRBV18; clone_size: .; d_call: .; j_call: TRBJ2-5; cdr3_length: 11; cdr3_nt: TGTGCCAGCTCCCCCCAAGAGACCCAGTACTTC; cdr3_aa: CASSPQETQYF
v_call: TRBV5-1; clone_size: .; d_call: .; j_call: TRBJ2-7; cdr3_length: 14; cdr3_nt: TGCGCCAGCAGCGTCCTTAGCAATTCGGACGAGCAGTACTTC; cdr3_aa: CASSVLSNSDEQYF
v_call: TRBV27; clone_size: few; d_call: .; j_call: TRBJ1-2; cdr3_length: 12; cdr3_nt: TGTGCCAGCGGTTACCATGGACATGGCTACACCTTC; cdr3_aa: CASGYHGHGYTF
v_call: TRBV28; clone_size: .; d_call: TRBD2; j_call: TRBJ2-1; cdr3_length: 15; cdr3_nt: TGTGCCAGCAGTTTTATAGCGGGGGGATACAATGAGCAGTTCTTC; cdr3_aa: CASSFIAGGYNEQFF
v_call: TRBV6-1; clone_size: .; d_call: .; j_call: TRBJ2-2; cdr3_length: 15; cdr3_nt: TGTGCCAGCAGCCCCCGTCCTAACAGTATCGGGGAGCTGTTTTTT; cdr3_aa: CASSPRPNSIGELFF
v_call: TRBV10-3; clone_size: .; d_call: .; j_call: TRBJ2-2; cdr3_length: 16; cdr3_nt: TGTGCCATCGGCCCTCTCAGGGGTACGAACACCGGGGAGCTGTTTTTT; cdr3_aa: CAIGPLRGTNTGELFF
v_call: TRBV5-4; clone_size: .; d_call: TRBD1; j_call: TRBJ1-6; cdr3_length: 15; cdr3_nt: TGTGCCAGCAGCTTGGAGGGGACAGGGACTTCACCCCTCCACTTT; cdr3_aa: CASSLEGTGTSPLHF
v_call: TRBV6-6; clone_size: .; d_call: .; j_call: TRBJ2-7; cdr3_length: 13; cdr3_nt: TGTGCCAGCAGTTACAAGTTTGGGTACGAGCAGTACTTC; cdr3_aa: CASSYKFGYEQYF
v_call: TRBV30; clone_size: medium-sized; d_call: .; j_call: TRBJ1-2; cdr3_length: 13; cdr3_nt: TGTGCCTGGAACCGAGACAGGCCCTATGGCTACACCTTC; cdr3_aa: CAWNRDRPYGYTF
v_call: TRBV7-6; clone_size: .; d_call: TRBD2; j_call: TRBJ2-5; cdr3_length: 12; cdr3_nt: TGTGCCAGCAGCAGCGGGGGGGAGACCCAGTACTTC; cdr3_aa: CASSSGGETQYF
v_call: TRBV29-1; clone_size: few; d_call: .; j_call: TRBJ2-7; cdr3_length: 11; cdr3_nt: TGCAGCGTGTCGCAAGGTTACGAGCAGTACTTC; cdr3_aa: CSVSQGYEQYF
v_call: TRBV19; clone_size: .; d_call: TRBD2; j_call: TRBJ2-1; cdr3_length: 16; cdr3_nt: TGTGCCAGTTCTTCTCCGGGACTAGCGGGGGGGCTGGAGCAGTTCTTC; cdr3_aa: CASSSPGLAGGLEQFF
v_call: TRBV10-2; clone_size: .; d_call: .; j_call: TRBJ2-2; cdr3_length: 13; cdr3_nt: TGCGCCAGCAGGGACCTCTCGACCGGGGAGCTGTTTTTT; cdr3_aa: CASRDLSTGELFF
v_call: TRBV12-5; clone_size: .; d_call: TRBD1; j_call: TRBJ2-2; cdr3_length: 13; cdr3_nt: TGTGCTAGCTCCAGGGGGTACACCGGGGAGCTGTTTTTT; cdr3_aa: CASSRGYTGELFF
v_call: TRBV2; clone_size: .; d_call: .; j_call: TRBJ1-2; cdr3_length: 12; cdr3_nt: TGTGCCAGCTCTCGGGAGAAATATGGCTACACCTTC; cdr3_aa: CASSREKYGYTF
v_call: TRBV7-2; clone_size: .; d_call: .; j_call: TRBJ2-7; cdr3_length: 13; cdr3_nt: TGTGCCAGCAGCTTACAGAGTCTTTTCGAGCAGTACTTC; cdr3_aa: CASSLQSLFEQYF